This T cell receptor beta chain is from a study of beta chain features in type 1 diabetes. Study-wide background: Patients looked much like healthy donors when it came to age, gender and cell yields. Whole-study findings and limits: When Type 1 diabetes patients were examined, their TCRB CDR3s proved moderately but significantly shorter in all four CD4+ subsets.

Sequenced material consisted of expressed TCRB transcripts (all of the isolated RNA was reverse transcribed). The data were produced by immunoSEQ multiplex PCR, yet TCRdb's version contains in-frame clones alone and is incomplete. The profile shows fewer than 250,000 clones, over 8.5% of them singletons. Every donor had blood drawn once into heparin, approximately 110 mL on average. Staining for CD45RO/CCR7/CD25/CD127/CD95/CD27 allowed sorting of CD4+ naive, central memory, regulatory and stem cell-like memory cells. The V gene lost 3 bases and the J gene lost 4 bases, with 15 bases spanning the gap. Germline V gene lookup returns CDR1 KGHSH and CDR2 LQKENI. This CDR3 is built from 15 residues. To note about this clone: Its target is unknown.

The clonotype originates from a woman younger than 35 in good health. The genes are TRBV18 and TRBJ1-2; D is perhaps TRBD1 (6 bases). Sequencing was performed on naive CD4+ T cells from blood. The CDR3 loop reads CASSPEQGYGYGYTF. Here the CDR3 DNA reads TGTGCCAGCTCACCTGAACAGGGTTATGGCTATGGCTACACCTTC.